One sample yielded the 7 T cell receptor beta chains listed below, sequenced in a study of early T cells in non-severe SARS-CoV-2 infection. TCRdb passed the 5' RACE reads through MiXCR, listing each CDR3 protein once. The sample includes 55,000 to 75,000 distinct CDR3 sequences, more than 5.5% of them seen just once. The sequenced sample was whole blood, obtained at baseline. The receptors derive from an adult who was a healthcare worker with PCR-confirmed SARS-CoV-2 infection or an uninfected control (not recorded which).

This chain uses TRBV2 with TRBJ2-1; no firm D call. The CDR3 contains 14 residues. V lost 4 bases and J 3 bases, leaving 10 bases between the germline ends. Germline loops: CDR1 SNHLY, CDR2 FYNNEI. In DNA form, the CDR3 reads TGTGCCAGCAGTGGAGTGGGTCTCTACAATGAGCAGTTCTTC. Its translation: CASSGVGLYNEQFF.

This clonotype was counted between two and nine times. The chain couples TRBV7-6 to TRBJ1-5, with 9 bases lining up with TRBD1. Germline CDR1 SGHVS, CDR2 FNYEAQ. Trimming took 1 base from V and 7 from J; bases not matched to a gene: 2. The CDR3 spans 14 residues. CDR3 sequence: CASSLDRGRQPQHF. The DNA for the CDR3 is TGTGCCAGCAGCTTAGACAGGGGGCGACAGCCCCAGCATTTT.

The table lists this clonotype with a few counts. Written as DNA, the CDR3 is TGCGCCAGCAGCCAAGCGCCTTTTGCTTTCGTGGGGCAGTTCTTC. Translated: CASSQAPFAFVGQFF. This chain links TRBV4-1 with TRBJ2-1; D not resolved. This CDR3 is 15 amino acids long. The V end was cut by 1 base, the J end by 12 bases, with 19 bases between. Per the germline V gene, CDR1 is MGHRA and CDR2 is YSYEKL.

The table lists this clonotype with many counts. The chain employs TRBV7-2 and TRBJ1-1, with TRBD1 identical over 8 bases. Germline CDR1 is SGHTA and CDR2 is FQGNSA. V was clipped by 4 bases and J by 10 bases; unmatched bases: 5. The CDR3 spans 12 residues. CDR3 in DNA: TGTGCCAGCAGCTCGGACAGGGTGCCAGCTTTCTTT. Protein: CASSSDRVPAFF.

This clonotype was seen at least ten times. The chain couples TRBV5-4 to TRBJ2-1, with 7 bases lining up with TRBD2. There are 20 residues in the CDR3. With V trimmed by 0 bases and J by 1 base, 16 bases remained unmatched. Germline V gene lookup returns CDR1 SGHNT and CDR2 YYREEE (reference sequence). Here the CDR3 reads CASSLVGWKEISGSYNEQFF. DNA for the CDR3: TGTGCCAGCAGCTTGGTCGGGTGGAAGGAGATTAGCGGGTCCTACAATGAGCAGTTCTTC.

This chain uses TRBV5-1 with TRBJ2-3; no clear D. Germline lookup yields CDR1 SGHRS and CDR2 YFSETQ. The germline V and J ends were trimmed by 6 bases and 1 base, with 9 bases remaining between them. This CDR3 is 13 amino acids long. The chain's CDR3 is CASMYRGTDTQYF. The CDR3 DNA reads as TGCGCCAGCATGTATCGTGGCACAGATACGCAGTATTTT.

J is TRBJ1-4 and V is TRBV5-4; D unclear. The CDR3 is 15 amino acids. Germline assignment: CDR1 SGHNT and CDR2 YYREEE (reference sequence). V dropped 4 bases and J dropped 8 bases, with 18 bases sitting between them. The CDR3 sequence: CASSPSTKEGEKLFF. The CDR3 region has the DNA TGTGCCAGCAGCCCATCTACAAAGGAGGGAGAAAAACTGTTTTTT.